These 5 T cell receptor beta chains share one sample of origin, sequenced in a study of blood T cell repertoires in COVID-19. Produced via immunoSEQ multiplex PCR; TCRdb's table is partial and in-frame only. The profile shows more than 300,000 clones, about 91% of them singletons. Sequencing was carried out using peripheral blood. The receptors shown here come from a woman aged 25 to 45 with COVID-19, enrolled during active disease.

The table lists this clone with a few counts. The chain joins TRBV28 to TRBJ2-4; D call uncertain. The CDR3 sequence is 14 residues long. V lost 6 bases and J 1 base, leaving 10 bases between the germline ends. From germline, CDR1 is MDHEN and CDR2 SYDVKM. The CDR3, as DNA: TGTGCCAGCAGCCGGAGTTACGCCAAAAACATTCAGTACTTC. Its protein product is CASSRSYAKNIQYF.

The V call is TRBV11-3, the J call TRBJ2-2; 8 bases agree with TRBD1. V was clipped by 5 bases and J by 3 bases; unmatched bases: 8. This CDR3 spans 16 amino acids. CDR1 is SGHNT and CDR2 is YENEEA in the germline V gene. In DNA form, the CDR3 reads TGTGCCAGCAGCCCAGACAGGGGAAGTTACACCGGGGAGCTGTTTTTT. Its translation is CASSPDRGSYTGELFF.

The CDR3 loop is CASRKQGADYGYTF. In DNA, the CDR3 is TGTGCCAGTAGGAAACAGGGGGCTGACTATGGCTACACCTTC. The chain has TRBV19 and TRBJ1-2; TRBD1 aligns across 9 bases. Per germline, CDR1 LNHDA and CDR2 SQIVND (reference sequence). Losses at the gene ends were 6 bases for V and 3 bases for J; bases not matched to a gene: 5. The CDR3 covers 14 residues.

This chain links TRBV7-3 with TRBJ1-5; maybe TRBD1 (6 bases). The germline V gene encodes CDR1 SGHTA and CDR2 FQGTGA. Trimming left V 5 bases short and J 7 bases short, with 12 bases between. CDR3 length: 13 amino acids. The CDR3 DNA reads as TGTGCCAGCAGCCCACAGGGCGGCCAGCCCCAGCATTTT. This translates into CASSPQGGQPQHF.

This chain links TRBV19 with TRBJ1-5; 10 bases map to TRBD1. The CDR3 loop spans 17 amino acids. J gave up 4 bases and V 5 bases, and 11 bases lay outside the gene matches. Germline V gene lookup returns CDR1 LNHDA and CDR2 SQIVND (reference sequence). The CDR3 protein is CASSPSGQGGFNQPQHF. For the CDR3, the DNA is TGTGCCAGTAGTCCATCCGGACAGGGGGGATTTAATCAGCCCCAGCATTTT.